This T cell receptor beta chain was recovered during a study of blood T cell repertoires in COVID-19. About the research overall: PBMCs, B-cell-depleted T cells, or T cells were the source of the cDNA or gDNA that made up the material.

In the original workflow: Scientists estimated how many nucleated cells there were by amplifying reference gene primers. Repertoires were generated with immunoSEQ multiplex PCR, while TCRdb's copy carries only in-frame clones and drops some. V and J calls and clone size are those listed in that table; D and trimming were worked out from the DNA. The sample holds approximately 150,000 clones, approximately 81% seen once. Per germline, CDR1 MGHRA and CDR2 YSYEKL. V lost 0 bases to trimming and J lost 5 bases, with 10 bases between them. The CDR3 has 15 residues. The V and J genes are TRBV4-1 and TRBJ2-2, with D possibly being TRBD1 (6 bases). The sequence came from a human donor with acute or convalescent COVID-19. The donor label of this sample is uncertain. The sequenced sample consisted of peripheral blood. The CDR3 loop reads CASSQDGQRTGELFF. The DNA for the CDR3 is TGCGCCAGCAGCCAAGACGGACAGAGGACCGGGGAGCTGTTTTTT.